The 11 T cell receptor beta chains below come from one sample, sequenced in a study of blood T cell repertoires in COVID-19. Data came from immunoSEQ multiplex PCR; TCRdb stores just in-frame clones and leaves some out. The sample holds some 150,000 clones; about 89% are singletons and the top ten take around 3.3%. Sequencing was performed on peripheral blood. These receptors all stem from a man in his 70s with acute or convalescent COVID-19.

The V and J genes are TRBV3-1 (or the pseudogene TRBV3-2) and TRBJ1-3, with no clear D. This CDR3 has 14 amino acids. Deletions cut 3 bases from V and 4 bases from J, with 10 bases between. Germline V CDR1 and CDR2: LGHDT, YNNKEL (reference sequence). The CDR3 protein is CASSQLEPGNTIYF. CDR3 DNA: TGTGCCAGCAGCCAGCTGGAGCCGGGAAACACCATATATTTT.

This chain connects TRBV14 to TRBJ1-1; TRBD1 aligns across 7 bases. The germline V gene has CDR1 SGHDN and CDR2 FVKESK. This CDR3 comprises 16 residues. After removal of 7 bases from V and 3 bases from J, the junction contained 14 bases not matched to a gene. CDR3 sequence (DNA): TGTGCCAGCACTAACGAACGCAGGGGGTGGGACACTGAAGCTTTCTTT. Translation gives CASTNERRGWDTEAFF.

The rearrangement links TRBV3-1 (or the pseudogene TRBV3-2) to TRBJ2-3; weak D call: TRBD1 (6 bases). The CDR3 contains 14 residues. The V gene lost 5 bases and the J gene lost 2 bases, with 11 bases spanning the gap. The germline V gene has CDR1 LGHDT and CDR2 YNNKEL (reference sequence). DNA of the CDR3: TGTGCCAGCAGCTACACAGGGAACACAGATACGCAGTATTTT. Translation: CASSYTGNTDTQYF.

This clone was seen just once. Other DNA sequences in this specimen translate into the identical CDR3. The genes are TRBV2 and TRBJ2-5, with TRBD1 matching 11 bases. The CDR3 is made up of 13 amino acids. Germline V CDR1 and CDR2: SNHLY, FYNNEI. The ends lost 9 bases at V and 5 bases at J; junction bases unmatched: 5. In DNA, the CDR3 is TGTGCCAGTTCCGGGACAGGGGGTGAGACCCAGTACTTC. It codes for CASSGTGGETQYF.

CDR3 amino acids: CASSHLSGATGELFF. Written as DNA, the CDR3 is TGTGCCAGCAGCCACCTGAGCGGGGCGACCGGGGAGCTGTTTTTT. The chain combines TRBV4-2 with TRBJ2-2, with 7 bases that match TRBD2. Germline V lookup: CDR1 LGHNA, CDR2 YNFKEQ. Trimming cost V 3 bases and J 5 bases; bases outside gene matches: 6. CDR3 length equals 15 residues.

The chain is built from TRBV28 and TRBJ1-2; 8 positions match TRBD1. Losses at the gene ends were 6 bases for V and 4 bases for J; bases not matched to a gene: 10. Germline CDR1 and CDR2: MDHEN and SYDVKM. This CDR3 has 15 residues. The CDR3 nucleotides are TGTGCCAGCAGAGGTGGACAGGGCCCCTCCTATGGCTACACCTTC. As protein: CASRGGQGPSYGYTF.

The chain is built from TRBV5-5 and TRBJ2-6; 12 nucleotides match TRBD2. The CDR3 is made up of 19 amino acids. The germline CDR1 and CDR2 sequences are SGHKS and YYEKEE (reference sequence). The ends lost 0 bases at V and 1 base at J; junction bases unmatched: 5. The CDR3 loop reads CASSLAASGGASGANVLTF. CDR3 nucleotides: TGTGCCAGCAGCTTGGCGGCTAGCGGGGGGGCTTCTGGGGCCAACGTCCTGACTTTC.

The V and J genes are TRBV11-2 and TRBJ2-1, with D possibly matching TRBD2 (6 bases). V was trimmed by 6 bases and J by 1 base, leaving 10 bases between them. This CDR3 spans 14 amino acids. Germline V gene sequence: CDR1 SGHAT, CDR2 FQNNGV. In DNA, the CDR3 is TGTGCCAGCAGACGACTAGTTTCCTACAATGAGCAGTTCTTC. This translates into CASRRLVSYNEQFF.

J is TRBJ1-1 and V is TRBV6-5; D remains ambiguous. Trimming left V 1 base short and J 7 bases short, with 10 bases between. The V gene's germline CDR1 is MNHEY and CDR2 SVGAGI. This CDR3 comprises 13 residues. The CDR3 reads CASSYYPGFEAFF. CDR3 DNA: TGTGCCAGCAGTTACTACCCGGGGTTTGAAGCTTTCTTT.

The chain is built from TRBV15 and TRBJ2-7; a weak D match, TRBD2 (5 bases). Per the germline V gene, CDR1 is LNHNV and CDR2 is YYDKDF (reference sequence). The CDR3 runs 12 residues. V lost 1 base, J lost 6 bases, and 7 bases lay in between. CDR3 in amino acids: CATSRVAGEQYF. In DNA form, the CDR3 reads TGTGCCACCAGCAGAGTCGCGGGCGAGCAGTACTTC.

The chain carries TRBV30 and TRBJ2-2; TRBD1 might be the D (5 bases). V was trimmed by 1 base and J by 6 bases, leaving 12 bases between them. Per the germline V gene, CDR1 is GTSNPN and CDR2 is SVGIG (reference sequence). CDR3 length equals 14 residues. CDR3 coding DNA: TGTGCCTGGAGTGCCTACAGGATCTCCGGGGAGCTGTTTTTT. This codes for CAWSAYRISGELFF.